These 17 T cell receptor beta chains originate from one sample sequenced in a study of T cell responses to AZD1222 COVID-19 vaccine. TCRdb's copy holds only in-frame clones and misses some; the assay was immunoSEQ multiplex PCR. This table holds around 150,000 clones, over 65% found once. The source material was peripheral blood, sampled on day 0 of AZD1222 vaccination. These receptors originate from an adult in good health.

The chain has TRBV9 and TRBJ2-7; D uncertain. The CDR3 extends over 13 amino acids. V was clipped by 0 bases and J by 2 bases, with 6 bases between them. Germline CDR1 is SGDLS and CDR2 is YYNGEE. Here the CDR3 DNA reads TGTGCCAGCAGCGTAGCACAGACCTACGAGCAGTACTTC. This sequence encodes CASSVAQTYEQYF.

The CDR3, as DNA: TGCGCCAGCAGCTCGGGAGGTCAGGCAGATACGCAGTATTTT. This codes for CASSSGGQADTQYF. J is TRBJ2-3 and V is TRBV5-1; 7 nucleotides align to TRBD2. CDR1 and CDR2 (germline): SGHRS, YFSETQ. The CDR3 runs to 14 residues. V lost 3 bases and J lost 4; bases outside the gene matches: 5.

The V and J genes are TRBV19 and TRBJ1-2; possibly TRBD1 for D (6 bases). Germline V gene lookup returns CDR1 LNHDA and CDR2 SQIVND (reference sequence). CDR3 length: 14 residues. Trimming removed 4 bases at V and 10 bases at J, with 19 bases between. CDR3 coding DNA: TGTGCCAGTAGTACCCAGGGGACCCAGACGACCTACACCTTC. Its translation: CASSTQGTQTTYTF.

The rearrangement joins TRBV6-5 to TRBJ1-1; weak D call: TRBD1 (5 bases). The length of the CDR3 is 15 residues. Trimming cost V 8 bases and J 2 bases, with 18 bases left between them. CDR1 MNHEY and CDR2 SVGAGI come from the germline V gene. The CDR3 region is CASGSGTRRNTEAFF. The CDR3, as DNA: TGTGCCAGCGGTTCAGGGACCCGGAGAAACACTGAAGCTTTCTTT.

This clone is a singleton in its sample. J is TRBJ2-7 and V is TRBV4-1; D tentatively fits TRBD1 or TRBD2 (5 bases each). Germline assignment: CDR1 MGHRA and CDR2 YSYEKL. Trimming took off 1 base at V and 2 bases at J, with 12 bases between the two ends. CDR3 length: 15 residues. Written as DNA, the CDR3 is TGCGCCAGCAGCCAAGGGGGCGGGTTGGCCTACGAGCAGTACTTC. Translating gives CASSQGGGLAYEQYF.

The rearrangement uses TRBV7-3 and TRBJ2-3, with D tentatively TRBD2 (5 bases). The length of the CDR3 is 14 residues. Germline V gene sequence: CDR1 SGHTA, CDR2 FQGTGA. V was trimmed by 1 base and J by 1 base, leaving 6 bases between them. Here the CDR3 DNA reads TGTGCCAGCAGCTTAAGAGCGGGCACAGATACGCAGTATTTT. Amino acids: CASSLRAGTDTQYF.

This clone was counted between two and nine times. The chain carries TRBV5-6 and TRBJ1-1; tentative D call: TRBD1 (6 bases). Trimming cost V 4 bases and J 10 bases, with 14 bases left between them. This CDR3 contains 12 residues. Germline V gene sequence: CDR1 SGHDT, CDR2 YYEEEE. CDR3 bases: TGTGCCAGCAGCAGACAGGATGCTGTAGCTTTCTTT. It yields the protein CASSRQDAVAFF.

This chain connects TRBV19 to TRBJ2-5; the match to TRBD1 covers 8 bases. The ends lost 1 base at V and 4 bases at J; junction bases unmatched: 8. The CDR3 totals 16 residues. Looked up from germline, CDR1 is LNHDA and CDR2 is SQIVND (reference sequence). The DNA of the CDR3 is TGTGCCAGTAGTATAGGGGGCAGGGGGCAATCAGAGACCCAGTACTTC. Residues: CASSIGGRGQSETQYF.

The genes are TRBV6-1 and TRBJ1-5; maybe TRBD1 (5 bases). V dropped 2 bases and J dropped 4 bases, with 12 bases sitting between them. The CDR3 runs 15 residues. Per germline, CDR1 MNHNS and CDR2 SASEGT. CDR3 DNA: TGTGCCAGCAGTGAATTTGTGGGGGGAAATCAGCCCCAGCATTTT. Its translation is CASSEFVGGNQPQHF.

The chain couples TRBV3-1 (or the pseudogene TRBV3-2) to TRBJ1-5; a possible D gene is TRBD1 (5 bases). Trimming took 1 base from V and 2 from J, leaving 9 bases between them. The CDR3 runs 15 residues. Germline CDR1 and CDR2: LGHDT and YNNKEL (reference sequence). The CDR3 is CASSQGRGGNQPQHF. In nucleotides, the CDR3 is TGTGCCAGCAGCCAAGGGAGGGGAGGCAATCAGCCCCAGCATTTT.

V usage is TRBV27 and J usage is TRBJ1-1; D uncertain. CDR1 is MNHEY, CDR2 SMNVEV, per germline (reference sequence). The V end lost 3 bases, the J end lost 11 bases, and 4 bases lay between the germline ends. The CDR3 sequence is 9 residues long. CDR3 DNA: TGTGCCAGCAGTTTCGCCGCTTTCTTT. This translates into CASSFAAFF.

This CDR3 reads CASSKPTGQNSPLHF. In DNA form, the CDR3 reads TGTGCCAGTAGTAAACCGACAGGGCAAAATTCACCCCTCCACTTT. V usage is TRBV19 and J usage is TRBJ1-6; TRBD1 matches 7 bases. The CDR3 totals 15 residues. Trimming at V came to 4 bases and at J to 7 bases, leaving 7 bases not matched to a gene. The germline V gene has CDR1 LNHDA and CDR2 SQIVND (reference sequence).

This chain connects TRBV19 to TRBJ2-4; perhaps TRBD1 as D (6 bases). V lost 5 bases to trimming and J lost 4 bases, with 15 bases between them. Germline CDR1 reads LNHDA; CDR2 reads SQIVND (reference sequence). There are 15 residues in the CDR3. The chain's CDR3 is CASSAQGRPKNIQYF. DNA of the CDR3: TGTGCCAGTAGTGCACAGGGTCGGCCAAAAAACATTCAGTACTTC. Full variable domain (missing parts from reference TRBV19 and TRBJ2-4): DGGITQSPKYLFRKEGQNVTLSCEQNLNHDAMYWYRQDPGQGLRLIYYSQIVNDFQKGDIAEGYSVSREKKESFPLTVTSAQKNPTAFYLCASSAQGRPKNIQYFGAGTRLSVL.

Here the CDR3 DNA reads TGCGCCAGCAGCAACAGACCGGGACAGACCTTCACAGATACGCAGTATTTT. This sequence encodes CASSNRPGQTFTDTQYF. This chain uses TRBV5-1 with TRBJ2-3; TRBD1 matches at 7 bases. This CDR3 comprises 17 residues. Germline lookup yields CDR1 SGHRS and CDR2 YFSETQ. V lost 4 bases, J lost 2 bases, and 13 bases stayed unmatched.

This chain joins TRBV10-1 and TRBJ2-3; tentative D call: TRBD1 (5 bases). The CDR3 sequence is 17 residues long. Between the trimmed V and J ends, which lost 7 bases and 3 bases, there was a span of 23 bases. The germline gives CDR1 WNHNN, CDR2 SYGVQD (reference sequence). The CDR3 DNA reads TGCGCCAGCACCACTTCCACGACAGTAAAGAGTACAGATACGCAGTATTTT. Translation gives CASTTSTTVKSTDTQYF.

V usage is TRBV4-1 and J usage is TRBJ1-5; D call uncertain. Between the trimmed V and J ends, which lost 3 bases and 1 base, there was a span of 10 bases. Germline V gives CDR1 MGHRA, CDR2 YSYEKL. The CDR3 is 15 amino acids. The CDR3 DNA sequence: TGCGCCAGCAGCCATTCACCAGAGAGCAATCAGCCCCAGCATTTT. Its translation: CASSHSPESNQPQHF.

The chain has TRBV5-8 and TRBJ1-5; unclear D gene. Trimming stripped 1 base from V and 7 bases from J, with 6 bases between. CDR1 is SGHTS and CDR2 is YDEGEE in the germline V gene. The CDR3 consists of 12 residues. The CDR3 region is CASSLMVQPQHF. CDR3 DNA: TGTGCCAGCAGCTTGATGGTCCAGCCCCAGCATTTT.